This T cell receptor beta chain was sequenced during a study of shared clonotypes between healthy human individuals. V was shortened by 5 bases and J by 8 bases, with 18 bases between the two germline ends. This CDR3 has 14 amino acids. Germline CDR1 and CDR2: SEHNR and FQNEAQ (reference sequence). HIV-negative, healthy adults without recent acute infections or vaccinations were the donors. Naive CD45RA+ and memory CD45RA-negative subsets were split from CD4+ cells. Turning to this clone: Antigen: not known.

TCRdb's table, derived via immunoSEQ multiplex PCR, lists solely in-frame clones and lacks some. The sample holds about 2.4 million clones; approximately 94% are singletons and the top ten take 0.36%. Study-level results: The study found lower generation probabilities in non-shared clonotypes than in those shared by all four donors. Large sequencing depth failed to make sorted-subset sequencing complete, rarefaction showed.

The rearrangement joins TRBV7-9 to TRBJ1-1; unclear D gene. The source material was naive CD4+ T cells from PBMCs. Specified subset: CD45RA+ positively selected. This clonotype originated in a man aged 18 to 35 in good health. Some clones in this sample may be carry-over from other donors' samples. The CDR3 region has the DNA TGTGCCAGCAGCCCCCGGGGTGGAAAAGCAGAAGCTTTCTTT. Translating gives CASSPRGGKAEAFF.